The rows below give T cell receptor beta chains drawn from one sample of a study of blood T cell repertoires in COVID-19. TCRdb keeps only in-frame clones here, not all; method: immunoSEQ multiplex PCR. Here the sample spans 200,000 or so clones, approximately 88% being singletons. What was sequenced was PBMCs or T cells enriched from blood (not recorded which). The source is a woman younger than 45 who had been exposed to COVID-19. CDR3s include the opening cysteine and the closing phenylalanine or tryptophan. D genes are given only for firm matches. Clone size appears in some rows only: once, few, many, or a class for an expanded clone.

D	V	J	size	CDR3	DNA
-	TRBV10-3	TRBJ2-5	-	CAISVGSQETQYF	TGTGCCATCAGTGTCGGGTCCCAAGAGACCCAGTACTTC
-	TRBV4-1	TRBJ2-5	-	CASSQEVQGGTQYF	TGCGCCAGCAGCCAAGAGGTCCAGGGAGGGACCCAGTACTTC
TRBD2	TRBV19	TRBJ2-2	-	CASGTIPYRELFF	TGTGCCAGCGGGACTATTCCTTACCGGGAGCTGTTTTTT
-	TRBV2	TRBJ1-2	-	CASRTREVGGYTF	TGTGCCAGCAGGACCAGGGAAGTCGGTGGCTACACCTTC
-	TRBV28	TRBJ2-2	-	CASSPSGFNTGELFF	TGTGCCAGCAGCCCCAGCGGGTTCAACACCGGGGAGCTGTTTTTT
-	TRBV5-1	TRBJ2-7	once	CASSFGTGNSYEQYF	TGCGCCAGCAGCTTTGGAACAGGGAACAGCTACGAGCAGTACTTC
TRBD2	TRBV20-1	TRBJ2-1	-	CSASTSGTYNEQFF	TGCAGTGCTAGTACTAGCGGCACCTACAATGAGCAGTTCTTC
-	TRBV5-1	TRBJ1-2	-	CASSLLRGPGDGEDGYTF	TGCGCCAGCAGCTTGTTACGGGGACCGGGGGACGGGGAGGATGGCTACACCTTC
TRBD1	TRBV2	TRBJ2-2	-	CASSPPGQLITGELFF	TGTGCCAGCAGCCCACCGGGACAGCTTATCACCGGGGAGCTGTTTTTT
-	TRBV18	TRBJ1-1	-	CASSGLWGKNTEAFF	TGTGCCAGCTCAGGGTTGTGGGGCAAGAACACTGAAGCTTTCTTT
-	TRBV6-1	TRBJ2-7	-	CASSEADRSIYEQYF	TGTGCCAGCAGTGAAGCGGACAGATCGATCTACGAGCAGTACTTC
-	TRBV28	TRBJ1-4	-	CASSSPGEKLFF	TGTGCCAGCAGTTCCCCAGGGGAAAAACTGTTTTTT
TRBD1	TRBV30	TRBJ1-6	-	CAWGQGNESPLHF	TGTGCCTGGGGACAGGGAAACGAATCACCCCTCCACTTT
-	TRBV23-1	TRBJ1-4	-	CASSQSASGSQPRRDEKLFF	TGCGCCAGCAGTCAATCCGCGTCAGGGTCTCAACCTCGACGAGATGAAAAACTGTTTTTT
-	TRBV12-3/TRBV12-4	TRBJ2-1	-	CASSLVLYNEQFF	TGTGCCAGCAGTTTAGTACTGTACAATGAGCAGTTCTTC
TRBD1	TRBV27	TRBJ2-7	-	CASSSRDSQTYEQYF	TGTGCCAGCAGTTCCCGGGACAGCCAAACCTACGAGCAGTACTTC
-	TRBV28	TRBJ1-3	-	CASRPGTLAFGNTIYF	TGTGCCAGCAGACCCGGGACACTCGCCTTTGGAAACACCATATATTTT
-	TRBV2	TRBJ1-1	-	CASSAWEQGGPEAFF	TGTGCCAGCAGCGCCTGGGAACAGGGTGGCCCTGAAGCTTTCTTT
TRBD2	TRBV2	TRBJ2-5	-	CASKTPAHTSGSSGETQYF	TGTGCCAGCAAAACCCCGGCCCATACTAGCGGGAGTTCTGGAGAGACCCAGTACTTC
-	TRBV11-2	TRBJ1-3	-	CASSLSGSGNTIYF	TGTGCCAGCAGCTTATCGGGCTCTGGAAACACCATATATTTT
TRBD1	TRBV5-1	TRBJ1-1	-	CASSPYRGQEAFF	TGCGCCAGCAGCCCTTACAGGGGGCAAGAAGCTTTCTTT
TRBD1	TRBV25-1	TRBJ1-2	few	CASSGLTGYGYTF	TGTGCCAGCAGTGGCCTGACAGGGTATGGCTACACCTTC
TRBD2	TRBV19	TRBJ2-7	few	CASSSSGRRGEQYF	TGTGCCAGTAGTTCTAGCGGGAGGAGGGGCGAGCAGTACTTC
-	TRBV2	TRBJ1-1	-	CASRAEQNTEAFF	TGTGCCAGCAGGGCCGAACAGAACACTGAAGCTTTCTTT
TRBD2	TRBV7-9	TRBJ2-1	-	CASSQASGRADEQFF	TGTGCCAGCAGCCAAGCAAGCGGGAGGGCGGATGAGCAGTTCTTC
TRBD1	TRBV3-1/TRBV3-2	TRBJ1-2	-	CASSQVEGQGGGGYTF	TGTGCCAGCAGCCAAGTTGAGGGACAGGGGGGCGGTGGCTACACCTTC